The sequence of this T cell receptor (beta chain) was determined in a study of a mutant IDH1 vaccine in newly diagnosed glioma. Across the study: Former treatment meant radiotherapy, temozolomide, or both; the majority had gotten both. Study results and caveats: Variations in leading peripheral T cell clonotypes appeared to have no connection with pseudoprogression.

Assay used: immunoSEQ multiplex PCR; TCRdb lists only in-frame clones, some missing. The sample holds some 70,000 clones, approximately 79% seen once. Trimming left V 5 bases short and J 4 bases short, with 11 bases between. The CDR3 runs to 13 residues. Germline V CDR1 and CDR2: LNHDA, SQIVND (reference sequence). Concerning this clone itself: What it binds is unknown.

The sample's time point: baseline, week 1 (first vaccination visit). Treatment reported: pre-vaccination baseline after standard-of-care therapy. This chain uses TRBV19 with TRBJ1-1; the D is unclear. The source was PBMCs, collected from a glioma patient treated with radiotherapy, temozolomide or both. This sequence originates from a man between 45 and 60 years old with glioma. CDR3 region: CASSSTGSTEAFF. For the CDR3, the DNA is TGTGCCAGTAGTTCCACGGGGAGCACTGAAGCTTTCTTT.